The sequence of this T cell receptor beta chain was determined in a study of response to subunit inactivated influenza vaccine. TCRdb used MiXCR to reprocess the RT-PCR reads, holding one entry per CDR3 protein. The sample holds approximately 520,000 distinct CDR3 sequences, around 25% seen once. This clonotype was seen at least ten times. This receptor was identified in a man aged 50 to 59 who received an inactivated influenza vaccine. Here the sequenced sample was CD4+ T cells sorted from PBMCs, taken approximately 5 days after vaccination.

CDR3 sequence reads: CASSLDRVYEQFF. The CDR3 coding sequence is TGCGCCAGCAGCTTAGACCGGGTTTATGAGCAGTTCTTC. The V and J genes are TRBV5-1 and TRBJ2-1, with D uncertain. Germline V gene sequence: CDR1 SGHRS, CDR2 YFSETQ. Between the trimmed V and J ends, which lost 2 bases and 8 bases, there was a span of 11 bases. The CDR3 has 13 amino acids.